The clone carrying this T cell receptor beta chain appeared a few times. Its antigen remains unidentified. The PCR contained 60 Vbeta and 13 Jbeta primers. Assay: immunoSEQ multiplex PCR; the TCRdb copy retains only in-frame clones and omits some. The data hold 100,000 to 150,000 clones, with around 8.5% observed a single time. These data come from a study of cytomegalovirus exposure and HLA in healthy donors. The CDR3 is made up of 15 amino acids. Per the germline V gene, CDR1 is SGHTA and CDR2 is FQGTGA. V trimming: 3 bases; J trimming: 8 bases; junction bases outside the gene matches: 5. The study, taken as a whole, reports: Cytomegalovirus status, reportedly, was diagnosed with high specificity and sensitivity by the classifier. According to a later analysis, donors in an Asian-associated ancestry cluster reportedly had fewer N-insertions than the 666-donor mean. Researchers left out some V segments, among them TRBV6-2 and TRBV6-3, as indistinguishable.

This clonotype was obtained from a man aged 40-55 years in good health and CMV-seronegative. Sequencing input: PBMCs. The chain is built from TRBV7-3 and TRBJ1-6, with 9 bases matching TRBD1. CDR3 loop: CASSLLGQGYSPLHF. In DNA, the CDR3 is TGTGCCAGCAGCTTGTTGGGACAGGGTTATTCACCCCTCCACTTT.